The following is a TCR beta chain sequence with its context. This record comes from a study of blood T cell repertoires in COVID-19. Overall study: Recovered status in Cohort 3 required two negative PCRs, clearance, or symptom resolution.

The CDR3 loop spans 17 amino acids. CDR1 and CDR2 from the germline V gene are KGHDR and SFDVKD. Trimming took 3 bases from V and 4 from J; bases not matched to a gene: 10. As originally analysed: Amplifying reference gene primers gave estimates of nucleated cell counts. Sequencing was performed with immunoSEQ multiplex PCR; in TCRdb, only in-frame clones are kept and a portion is missing. The V and J calls and the clone size are those of that table, but D and trimming were determined from the DNA. The sample lists fewer than 350,000 clones, more than 75% occurring once. The V and J genes are TRBV24-1 and TRBJ2-5; 10 nucleotides align to TRBD2. This sequence was found in a woman aged 55-75 years in a cohort exposed to, infected with or recovered from COVID-19 (not recorded which). The sample was PBMCs or T cells enriched from blood (not recorded which). DNA for the CDR3: TGTGCCACCAGTGATCCATTGATAGCGGGAGGAACAGAGACCCAGTACTTC. The encoded protein is CATSDPLIAGGTETQYF.